Listed here are 26 T cell receptor beta chains from one sample, sequenced in a study of T-cell memory formation after mild COVID-19. TCRdb passed the 5' RACE reads through MiXCR, listing each CDR3 protein once. The table includes 280,000 or so distinct CDR3 sequences, 8% to 10% detected once. Material for sequencing was PBMCs or a T cell subset sorted from them (not recorded which). Receptor source: a man in his late teens or twenties who had mild COVID-19 (a few samples of this study predate the infection). Cell type and time point are not known.

This clonotype has a handful of counts. V is TRBV7-2 and J is TRBJ2-7; D call uncertain. The CDR3 runs 13 residues. Germline CDR1 and CDR2: SGHTA and FQGNSA. V was trimmed by 3 bases and J by 2 bases, leaving 8 bases between them. The CDR3 DNA follows: TGTGCCAGCAGCTTCGGTTTTACCTACGAGCAGTACTTC. Amino acids: CASSFGFTYEQYF.

This clonotype was found a few times. V and J are TRBV15 and TRBJ2-3, with D possibly called TRBD1 or TRBD2 (5 bases each). V was pared by 5 bases and J by 4 bases, with 13 bases between. The CDR3 loop spans 14 amino acids. Germline values: CDR1 LNHNV, CDR2 YYDKDF (reference sequence). The CDR3 loop reads CATSGARGADTQYF. The CDR3, as DNA: TGTGCCACCAGCGGGGCGAGGGGCGCAGATACGCAGTATTTT.

This clonotype was detected ten times or more. This sequence joins TRBV7-2 and TRBJ2-7, with D perhaps TRBD1 (6 bases). The length of the CDR3 is 13 residues. V gave up 4 bases and J gave up 3 bases, with 10 bases separating them. CDR1 and CDR2 from the germline V gene are SGHTA and FQGNSA. The CDR3 bases are TGTGCCAGCAGCTCAGGACAGTTCTACGAGCAGTACGTC. Protein: CASSSGQFYEQYV.

This clonotype came up many times. The chain has TRBV20-1 and TRBJ1-6, with unresolved D. CDR1 and CDR2 (germline): DFQATT, SNEGSKA (reference sequence). This CDR3 comprises 12 residues. The V end was cut by 7 bases, the J end by 6 bases, with 10 bases between. CDR3 bases: TGCAGTGAGTGTACAGTTAATTCACCCCTCCACTTT. Protein sequence: CSECTVNSPLHF.

V is TRBV24-1 and J is TRBJ2-3; perhaps D is TRBD1 or TRBD2 (6 bases each). The CDR3 extends over 15 amino acids. Germline V gene sequence: CDR1 KGHDR, CDR2 SFDVKD. Trimming shortened V by 4 bases and J by 7 bases, and 17 bases separated the two germline ends. CDR3 in amino acids: CATSEPTTGGHTQYF. As DNA, the CDR3 is TGTGCCACCAGTGAGCCGACGACAGGAGGGCATACGCAGTATTTT.

This clonotype has ten or more counts. This chain uses TRBV7-6 with TRBJ2-5; weak D call: TRBD2 (6 bases). The germline V and J ends were trimmed by 2 bases and 5 bases, with 12 bases remaining between them. The CDR3 contains 14 residues. Germline V gives CDR1 SGHVS, CDR2 FNYEAQ. CDR3: CASSLRSREETQYF. The CDR3 bases are TGTGCCAGCAGCTTAAGAAGCCGGGAGGAGACCCAGTACTTC.

This clonotype was observed a handful of times. V is TRBV6-5 and J is TRBJ1-2; TRBD1 might be the D (5 bases). Trimming shortened V by 2 bases and J by 4 bases, and 11 bases separated the two germline ends. Germline V gene sequence: CDR1 MNHEY, CDR2 SVGAGI. The CDR3 has 14 residues. The CDR3 region is CASSYGGFGYGYTF. CDR3 nucleotides: TGTGCCAGCAGTTACGGGGGTTTTGGCTATGGCTACACCTTC.

This clonotype was seen many times. The V and J genes are TRBV5-1 and TRBJ2-2; TRBD1 matches at 7 bases. CDR3 size: 14 residues. With 8 bases clipped from V and 1 base from J, the junction kept 5 bases outside the gene matches. Germline CDR1 reads SGHRS; CDR2 reads YFSETQ. CDR3 loop: CASTGTENTGELFF. CDR3 in DNA: TGCGCCAGTACCGGGACAGAGAACACCGGGGAGCTGTTTTTT.

This chain joins TRBV6-5 and TRBJ2-7; 8 positions agree with TRBD1. This CDR3 is 15 amino acids long. Germline CDR1 is MNHEY and CDR2 is SVGAGI. The trim removed 6 bases at V and 2 bases at J, leaving 9 bases unmatched. The CDR3 protein is CASRRTGGPTYEQYV. CDR3 nucleotides: TGTGCCAGCAGGAGAACAGGGGGGCCCACCTACGAGCAGTACGTC.

The genes are TRBV7-2 and TRBJ2-7; perhaps TRBD1 as D (6 bases). This CDR3 has 15 amino acids. CDR1 SGHTA and CDR2 FQGNSA come from the germline V gene. V was pared by 1 base and J by 3 bases, with 13 bases between. The CDR3 spells CASSLVGRGVYEQYV. In DNA form, the CDR3 reads TGTGCCAGCAGCTTAGTTGGCAGGGGCGTCTACGAGCAGTACGTC.

This clonotype occurred a few times. The V and J genes are TRBV7-9 and TRBJ1-1; D is undetermined. V shed 3 bases and J shed 1 base, with 12 bases lying between them. The CDR3 loop spans 15 amino acids. Germline V gives CDR1 SEHNR, CDR2 FQNEAQ (reference sequence). The CDR3 loop reads CASSFTTEGNTEAFF. For the CDR3, the DNA is TGTGCCAGCAGCTTTACTACCGAAGGGAACACTGAAGCTTTCTTT.

This clonotype has only a few counts. This chain joins TRBV10-3 and TRBJ2-5, with D perhaps matching TRBD1 (7 bases). V was cut by 4 bases and J by 2 bases, with 14 bases left in between. This CDR3 spans 15 amino acids. The germline CDR1 and CDR2 sequences are ENHRY and SYGVKD. CDR3 DNA sequence: TGTGCCATCAGTGTCGGAGGGACAGAGCAAGAGACCCAGTACTTC. This sequence encodes CAISVGGTEQETQYF.

This clonotype came up many times. V is TRBV7-9 and J is TRBJ2-1; TRBD2 matches at 7 bases. V was pared by 1 base and J by 3 bases, with 3 bases of the junction left unmatched. Germline CDR1 and CDR2: SEHNR and FQNEAQ (reference sequence). This CDR3 contains 15 residues. The CDR3 DNA reads as TGTGCCAGCAGCTTAGAACTAGCGTACTACAATGAGCAGTTCTTC. It yields the protein CASSLELAYYNEQFF.

This clonotype was detected a few times. The chain recombines TRBV15 with TRBJ1-5, with D tentatively TRBD1 (5 bases). CDR1 LNHNV and CDR2 YYDKDF come from the germline V gene (reference sequence). The V and J ends lost 0 bases and 4 bases respectively, with 10 bases between them. The CDR3 extends over 15 amino acids. The CDR3 protein is CATSRDRGVNQPQHF. The CDR3 DNA is TGTGCCACCAGCAGAGATCGGGGGGTGAATCAGCCCCAGCATTTT.

This clonotype was detected ten times or more. V is TRBV15 and J is TRBJ2-1; 10 positions match TRBD2. The V gene's germline CDR1 is LNHNV and CDR2 YYDKDF (reference sequence). CDR3 size: 16 residues. V was clipped by 0 bases and J by 2 bases; unmatched bases: 1. CDR3 in amino acids: CATSRESGGAYNEQFF. CDR3 DNA sequence: TGTGCCACCAGCAGAGAGAGCGGGGGGGCCTACAATGAGCAGTTCTTC.

The sample holds a few counts of this clonotype. The chain combines TRBV15 with TRBJ2-3; D perhaps matches TRBD2 (7 bases). This CDR3 has 16 amino acids. The V gene's germline CDR1 is LNHNV and CDR2 YYDKDF (reference sequence). Trimming took off 0 bases at V and 4 bases at J, with 14 bases between the two ends. The CDR3 region has the DNA TGTGCCACCAGCAGAGACGGGGGGCTCTCTGCAGATACGCAGTATTTT. Translated: CATSRDGGLSADTQYF.

This clonotype was found many times. The chain combines TRBV5-6 with TRBJ1-1; D unclear. Per the germline V gene, CDR1 is SGHDT and CDR2 is YYEEEE. CDR3 length: 14 residues. V was trimmed by 2 bases and J by 4 bases, leaving 12 bases between them. The CDR3 sequence is CASSFHGFGTEAFF. CDR3 bases: TGTGCCAGCAGCTTTCACGGGTTCGGCACTGAAGCTTTCTTT.

The chain employs TRBV4-3 and TRBJ1-2; a weak D match, TRBD1 (5 bases). Trimming removed 1 base from V and 8 bases from J, with 11 bases in between. CDR1 and CDR2 from the germline V gene are LGHNA and YSLEER. This CDR3 has 13 amino acids. CDR3 sequence reads: CASSQVSGDGYTF. The DNA of the CDR3 is TGCGCCAGCAGCCAAGTGTCCGGGGACGGCTACACCTTC.

This clonotype was found a few times. The chain couples TRBV5-1 to TRBJ2-1; TRBD2 might be the D (5 bases). With 1 base removed from V and 0 bases from J, the gap between germline ends came to 14 bases. This CDR3 is 17 amino acids long. Germline CDR1 reads SGHRS; CDR2 reads YFSETQ. The CDR3 is CASSLSPPGSSYNEQFF. The CDR3 DNA sequence: TGCGCCAGCAGCTTGTCGCCCCCGGGGAGCTCCTACAATGAGCAGTTCTTC.

This clonotype has just one count. The V gene is TRBV6-2 or TRBV6-3, the J gene TRBJ2-5; D call uncertain. V gave up 5 bases and J gave up 5 bases, with 6 bases separating them. There are 11 residues in the CDR3. The V gene's germline CDR1 is MNHEY and CDR2 SVGEGT. DNA for the CDR3: TGTGCCAGCAGTAAGATGGAGACCCAGTACTTC. It is translated as CASSKMETQYF.

This clonotype was detected a few times. This chain connects TRBV12-3 or TRBV12-4 to TRBJ2-1; D is unresolved. The V gene lost 1 base and the J gene lost 7 bases, with 5 bases spanning the gap. The CDR3 loop spans 12 amino acids. The CDR3 is CASSLVVNEQFF. The CDR3 DNA reads TGTGCCAGCAGTTTAGTCGTAAATGAGCAGTTCTTC.

The chain is built from TRBV2 and TRBJ2-5; D gene ambiguous. Trimming pared 6 bases from V and 1 base from J, leaving 9 bases between. CDR1 is SNHLY, CDR2 FYNNEI, per germline. CDR3 size: 13 residues. CDR3 protein: CASSKTPQETQYF. Written as DNA, the CDR3 is TGTGCCAGCAGCAAGACCCCCCAAGAGACCCAGTACTTC.

This clonotype appeared a few times. V gene TRBV28 combines with J gene TRBJ2-7, with 7 bases that match TRBD1. The germline V gene encodes CDR1 MDHEN and CDR2 SYDVKM. V lost 3 bases to trimming and J lost 6 bases; unmatched junction nucleotides: 8. The length of the CDR3 is 14 residues. The CDR3 coding sequence is TGTGCCAGCAGTTTGACAGGGTCGGATTGCGAGCAGTACGTC. Encoded protein: CASSLTGSDCEQYV.

The chain carries TRBV7-2 and TRBJ2-3; 11 bases align to TRBD2. There are 16 residues in the CDR3. CDR1 is SGHTA and CDR2 is FQGNSA in the germline V gene. The trim removed 1 base at V and 2 bases at J, leaving 2 bases unmatched. CDR3 coding DNA: TGTGCCAGCAGCTTAGGGACTAGCGGGCCCACAGATACGCAGTATTTT. Encoded protein: CASSLGTSGPTDTQYF.

This chain links TRBV7-2 with TRBJ2-5, with D unclear. Trimming removed 4 bases at V and 5 bases at J, with 11 bases between. CDR1 is SGHTA and CDR2 is FQGNSA in the germline V gene. This CDR3 is built from 13 residues. In nucleotides, the CDR3 is TGTGCCAGCAGCTACCGACTTGGGGAGACCCAGTACTTC. Protein sequence: CASSYRLGETQYF.

This clonotype was observed many times. This chain links TRBV12-3 or TRBV12-4 with TRBJ1-2; perhaps TRBD1 as D (6 bases). Trimming removed 5 bases at V and 8 bases at J, with 18 bases between. This CDR3 has 14 amino acids. The chain's CDR3 is CASSPTGTVGGYTF. In DNA, the CDR3 is TGTGCCAGCAGTCCAACAGGGACTGTTGGAGGCTACACCTTC.